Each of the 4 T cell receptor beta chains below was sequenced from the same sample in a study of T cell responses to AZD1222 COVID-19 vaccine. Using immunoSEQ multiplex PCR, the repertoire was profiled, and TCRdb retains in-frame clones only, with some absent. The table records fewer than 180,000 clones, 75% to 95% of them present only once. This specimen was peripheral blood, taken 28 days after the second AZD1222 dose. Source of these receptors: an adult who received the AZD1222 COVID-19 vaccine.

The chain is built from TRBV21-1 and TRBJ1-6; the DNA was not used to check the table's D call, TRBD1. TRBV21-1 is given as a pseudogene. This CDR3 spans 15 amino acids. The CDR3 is CASSRQGPRVSPLHF. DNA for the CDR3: TGTGCCAGCAGCAGACAGGGTCCTAGAGTTTCACCCCTCCACTTT.

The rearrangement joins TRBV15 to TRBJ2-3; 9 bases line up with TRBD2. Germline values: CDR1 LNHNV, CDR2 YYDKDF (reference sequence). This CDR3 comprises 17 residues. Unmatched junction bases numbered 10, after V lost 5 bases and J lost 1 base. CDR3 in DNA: TGTGCCACCAGCTTTCGGACTAGCGCGAGACGCACAGATACGCAGTATTTT. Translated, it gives CATSFRTSARRTDTQYF.

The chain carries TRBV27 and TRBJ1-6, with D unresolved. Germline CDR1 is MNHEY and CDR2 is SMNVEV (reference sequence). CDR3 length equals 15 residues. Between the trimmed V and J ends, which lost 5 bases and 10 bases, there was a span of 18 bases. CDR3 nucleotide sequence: TGTGCCAGCAGTCCTCTAAGCAGGCCGGGGTCACCCCTCCACTTT. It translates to CASSPLSRPGSPLHF.

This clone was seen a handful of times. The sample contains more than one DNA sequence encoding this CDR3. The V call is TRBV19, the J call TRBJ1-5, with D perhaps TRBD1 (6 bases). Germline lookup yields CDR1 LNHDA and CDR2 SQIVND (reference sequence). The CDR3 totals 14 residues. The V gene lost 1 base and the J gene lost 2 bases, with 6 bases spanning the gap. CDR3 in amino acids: CASSIGTGNQPQHF. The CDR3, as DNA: TGTGCCAGTAGTATAGGGACAGGCAATCAGCCCCAGCATTTT.